Listed here are 15 T cell receptor beta chains from one sample, sequenced in a study of blood T cell repertoires in COVID-19. Libraries were prepared by immunoSEQ multiplex PCR; TCRdb keeps only in-frame clonotypes and omits some of them. In the table there are 450,000 or so clones, about 92% of which are singletons. The material sequenced was PBMCs or T cells enriched from blood (not recorded which). The receptors were gathered from a man in his late teens or twenties who had recovered from COVID-19.

The chain uses TRBV2 and TRBJ2-1, with 9 nucleotides matching TRBD2. J gave up 8 bases and V 11 bases, and 10 bases lay outside the gene matches. Germline V gives CDR1 SNHLY, CDR2 FYNNEI. CDR3 length equals 13 residues. The CDR3: CADRGTSRDEQFF. The CDR3 coding sequence is TGTGCCGATAGGGGGACTAGCAGGGATGAGCAGTTCTTC.

The chain employs TRBV7-9 and TRBJ2-1; 7 bases are shared with TRBD2. The length of the CDR3 is 14 residues. J lost 7 bases, V lost 3 bases, and 6 bases had no gene match. Germline CDR1 and CDR2: SEHNR and FQNEAQ (reference sequence). The CDR3 protein is CASSFSGAGNEQFF. CDR3 DNA: TGTGCCAGCAGCTTCTCGGGAGCGGGGAATGAGCAGTTCTTC.

The chain joins TRBV6-6 to TRBJ1-5; D is undetermined. Germline V lookup: CDR1 MNHNY, CDR2 SVGAGI (reference sequence). CDR3 length equals 13 residues. Trimming shortened V by 8 bases and J by 6 bases, and 14 bases separated the two germline ends. The CDR3 spells CASSTGFAQPQHF. As DNA, the CDR3 is TGTGCCAGCTCGACGGGATTCGCTCAGCCCCAGCATTTT.

This chain links TRBV28 with TRBJ1-4; the D is unclear. Trimming cost V 3 bases and J 2 bases, with 10 bases left between them. The V gene's germline CDR1 is MDHEN and CDR2 SYDVKM. CDR3 size: 15 residues. This CDR3 is CASSFFVGTNEKLFF. CDR3 in DNA: TGTGCCAGCAGTTTCTTTGTTGGCACTAATGAAAAACTGTTTTTT.

This clone was found once. The chain joins TRBV15 to TRBJ2-3; 8 bases match TRBD2. Trimming took 0 bases from V and 4 from J; bases not matched to a gene: 9. The CDR3 runs 17 residues. The germline CDR1 and CDR2 sequences are LNHNV and YYDKDF (reference sequence). CDR3 DNA: TGTGCCACCAGCAGAGATCGGGCGGGGGGATCAGCAGATACGCAGTATTTT. Encoded protein: CATSRDRAGGSADTQYF.

The chain is built from TRBV11-2 and TRBJ2-1, with 8 bases that match TRBD2. Germline CDR1 is SGHAT and CDR2 is FQNNGV. The CDR3 length is 16 residues. V was clipped by 5 bases and J by 12 bases; unmatched bases: 18. The CDR3 DNA is TGTGCCAGCAGCCCGGGAGAGGGGACTAGGTTTTCGGCGCAGTTCTTC. Protein: CASSPGEGTRFSAQFF.

The sample holds a few counts of this clone. The J gene is TRBJ1-1, the V gene TRBV6-5, with a possible D match to TRBD1 (5 bases). The V and J ends lost 5 bases and 3 bases respectively, with 13 bases between them. The CDR3 has 14 residues. Germline-derived CDR1 and CDR2 are MNHEY and SVGAGI. The CDR3 nucleotides are TGTGCCAGCAGTCGAGGAGGGGCGGACACTGAAGCTTTCTTT. This translates into CASSRGGADTEAFF.

This sequence joins TRBV3-1 (or the pseudogene TRBV3-2) and TRBJ2-3; TRBD2 agrees at 7 bases. The germline V gene has CDR1 LGHDT and CDR2 YNNKEL (reference sequence). V lost 0 bases and J lost 4; bases outside the gene matches: 10. The CDR3 runs 17 residues. The CDR3 bases are TGTGCCAGCAGCCAAGATCGGCCGGGGGGAAAGGCAGATACGCAGTATTTT. Translation: CASSQDRPGGKADTQYF.

J is TRBJ1-2 and V is TRBV19; 8 bases align to TRBD1. The V gene end was trimmed by 4 bases and the J gene end by 3 bases; junction bases not matched to a gene: 7. The germline CDR1 and CDR2 sequences are LNHDA and SQIVND (reference sequence). The CDR3 consists of 15 residues. This chain's CDR3 is CASSSGDRLDYGYTF. The CDR3 DNA is TGTGCCAGTAGTAGCGGGGACAGGTTGGACTATGGCTACACCTTC.

In nucleotides, the CDR3 is TGCGCCAGCACCCGACAGGGCCTAAATTCACCCCTCCACTTT. Translated: CASTRQGLNSPLHF. The chain joins TRBV10-2 to TRBJ1-6; 7 nucleotides align to TRBD1. Germline V gene data show CDR1 as WSHSY and CDR2 as SAAADI. V was clipped by 7 bases and J by 7 bases; unmatched bases: 7. The CDR3 is 14 residues long.

V gene TRBV27 combines with J gene TRBJ2-7; 7 bases are shared with TRBD1. Germline assignment: CDR1 MNHEY and CDR2 SMNVEV (reference sequence). This CDR3 has 14 amino acids. The V segment lost 6 bases and the J segment 3 bases; nucleotides outside the gene matches: 8. CDR3 in amino acids: CASSYRTGFYEQYF. In DNA, the CDR3 is TGTGCCAGCAGCTATAGGACAGGCTTCTACGAGCAGTACTTC.

This clone was counted a few times. This chain links TRBV29-1 with TRBJ1-2, with TRBD1 as a possible D gene (5 bases). The ends were cut back, 4 bases at V and 8 bases at J, with 11 bases in the middle. CDR1 is SQVTM and CDR2 is ANQGSEA in the germline V gene. CDR3 length: 11 residues. CDR3 sequence (DNA): TGCAGCGTTGCCGGAACAGGAGGCTACACCTTC. Protein: CSVAGTGGYTF.

The gene calls are TRBV19 and TRBJ1-2; tentative D call: TRBD1 (6 bases). The V gene lost 2 bases and the J gene lost 2 bases, with 9 bases spanning the gap. CDR3 size: 14 residues. Germline V CDR1 and CDR2: LNHDA, SQIVND (reference sequence). CDR3 nucleotides: TGTGCCAGTAGTATACCGGGGGGCAACTATGGCTACACCTTC. Residues: CASSIPGGNYGYTF.

This chain uses TRBV21-1 with TRBJ1-2. TRBV21-1 corresponds to a pseudogene. This CDR3 is built from 14 residues. The CDR3 reads CASSKVRSEYGYTF. In DNA form, the CDR3 reads TGTGCCAGCAGCAAAGTTCGGTCGGAGTATGGCTACACCTTC.

The J gene is TRBJ2-2, the V gene TRBV29-1, with 10 bases lining up with TRBD1. Germline V lookup: CDR1 SQVTM, CDR2 ANQGSEA. CDR3 length equals 14 residues. V trimming: 6 bases; J trimming: 5 bases; junction bases outside the gene matches: 6. For the CDR3, the DNA is TGCAGCGTGCCGGGACAGGGGAATACCGGGGAGCTGTTTTTT. This gives the protein CSVPGQGNTGELFF.